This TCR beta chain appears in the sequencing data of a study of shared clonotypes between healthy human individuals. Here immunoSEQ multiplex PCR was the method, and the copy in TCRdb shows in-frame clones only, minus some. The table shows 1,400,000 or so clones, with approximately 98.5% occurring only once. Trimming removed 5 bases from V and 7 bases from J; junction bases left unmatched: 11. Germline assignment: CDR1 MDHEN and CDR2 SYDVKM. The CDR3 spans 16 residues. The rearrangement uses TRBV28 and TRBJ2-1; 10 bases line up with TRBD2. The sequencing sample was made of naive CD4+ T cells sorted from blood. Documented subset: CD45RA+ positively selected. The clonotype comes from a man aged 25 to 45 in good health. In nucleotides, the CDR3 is TGTGCCAGCAGTATACCAGGTGGACTAGCGGAGAATGAGCAGTTCTTC. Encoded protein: CASSIPGGLAENEQFF.